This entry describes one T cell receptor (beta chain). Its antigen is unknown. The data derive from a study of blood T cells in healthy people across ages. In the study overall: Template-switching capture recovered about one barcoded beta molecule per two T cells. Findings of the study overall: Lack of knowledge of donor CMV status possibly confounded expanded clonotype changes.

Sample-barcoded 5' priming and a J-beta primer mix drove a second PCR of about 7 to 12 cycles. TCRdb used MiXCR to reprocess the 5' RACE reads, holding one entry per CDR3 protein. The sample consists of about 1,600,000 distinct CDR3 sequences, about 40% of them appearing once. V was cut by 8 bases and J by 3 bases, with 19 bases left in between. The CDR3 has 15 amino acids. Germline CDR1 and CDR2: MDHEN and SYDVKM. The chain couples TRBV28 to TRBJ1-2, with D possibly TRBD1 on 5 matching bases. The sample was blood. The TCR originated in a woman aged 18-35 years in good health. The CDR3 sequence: CASEPPGTVHYGYTF. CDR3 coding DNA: TGTGCCAGCGAACCTCCCGGGACGGTCCACTATGGCTACACCTTC.